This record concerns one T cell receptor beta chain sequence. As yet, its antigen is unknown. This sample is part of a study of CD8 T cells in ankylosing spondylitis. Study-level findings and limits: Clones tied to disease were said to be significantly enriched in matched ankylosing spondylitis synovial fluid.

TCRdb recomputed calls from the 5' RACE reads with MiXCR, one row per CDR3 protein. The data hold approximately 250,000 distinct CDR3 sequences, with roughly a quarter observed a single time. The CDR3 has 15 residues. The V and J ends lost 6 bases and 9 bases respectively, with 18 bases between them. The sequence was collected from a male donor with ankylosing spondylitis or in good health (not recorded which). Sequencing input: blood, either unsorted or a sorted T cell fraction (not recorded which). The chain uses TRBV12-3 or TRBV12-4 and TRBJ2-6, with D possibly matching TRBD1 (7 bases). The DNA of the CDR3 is TGTGCCAGCAGCTCGGGGGACAGCCAAAACAACGTCCTGACTTTC. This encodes CASSSGDSQNNVLTF.